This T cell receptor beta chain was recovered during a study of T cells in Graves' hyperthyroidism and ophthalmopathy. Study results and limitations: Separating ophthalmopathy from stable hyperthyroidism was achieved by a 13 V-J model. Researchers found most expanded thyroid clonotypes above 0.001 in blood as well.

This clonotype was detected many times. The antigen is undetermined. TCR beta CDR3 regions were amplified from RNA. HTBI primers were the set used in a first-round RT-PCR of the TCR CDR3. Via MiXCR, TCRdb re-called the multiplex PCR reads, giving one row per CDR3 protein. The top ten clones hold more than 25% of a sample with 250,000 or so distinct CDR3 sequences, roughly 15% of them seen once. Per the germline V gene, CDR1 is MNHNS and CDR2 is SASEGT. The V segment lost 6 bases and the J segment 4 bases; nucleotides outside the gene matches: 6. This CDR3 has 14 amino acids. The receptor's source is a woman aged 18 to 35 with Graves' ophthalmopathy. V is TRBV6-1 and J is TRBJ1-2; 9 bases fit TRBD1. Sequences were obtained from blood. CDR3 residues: CASSTGGYPYGYTF. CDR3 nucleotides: TGTGCCAGCAGCACAGGGGGCTACCCCTATGGCTACACCTTC.